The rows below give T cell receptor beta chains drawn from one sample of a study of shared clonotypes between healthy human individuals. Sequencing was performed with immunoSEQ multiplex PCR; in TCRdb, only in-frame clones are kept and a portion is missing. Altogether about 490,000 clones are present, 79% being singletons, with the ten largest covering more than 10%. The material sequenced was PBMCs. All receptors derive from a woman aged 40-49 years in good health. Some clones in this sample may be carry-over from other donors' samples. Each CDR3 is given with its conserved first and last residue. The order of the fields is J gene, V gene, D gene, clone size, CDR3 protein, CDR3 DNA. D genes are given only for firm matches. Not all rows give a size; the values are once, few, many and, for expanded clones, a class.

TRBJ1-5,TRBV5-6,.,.,CASSPDPRRLGNQPQHF,TGTGCCAGCAGCCCCGATCCCCGGCGGTTGGGGAATCAGCCCCAGCATTTT
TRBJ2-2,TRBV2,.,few,CASKKADYTGELFF,TGTGCCAGCAAAAAGGCAGACTACACCGGGGAGCTGTTTTTT
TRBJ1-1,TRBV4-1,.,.,CASSQSLQVFVTEAFF,TGCGCCAGCAGCCAATCCTTACAGGTATTTGTCACTGAAGCTTTCTTT
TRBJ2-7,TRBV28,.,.,CASRRTSHEQYF,TGTGCCAGCAGACGGACATCCCACGAGCAGTACTTC
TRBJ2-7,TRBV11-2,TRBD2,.,CASSTKPLAGGRYEQYF,TGTGCCAGCAGCACCAAACCACTAGCGGGAGGTCGGTACGAGCAGTACTTC
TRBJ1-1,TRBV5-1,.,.,CASSLQGHTEAFF,TGCGCCAGCAGTTTGCAGGGGCACACTGAAGCTTTCTTT
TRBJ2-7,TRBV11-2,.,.,CASSPLRSYEQYF,TGTGCCAGCAGCCCCCTCCGATCCTACGAGCAGTACTTC
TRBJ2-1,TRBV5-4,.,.,CASSSPTGNTPPFF,TGTGCCAGCAGCTCGCCGACAGGAAATACACCCCCGTTCTTC
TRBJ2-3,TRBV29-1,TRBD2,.,CSVSLAGGPDTQYF,TGCAGCGTTTCACTAGCGGGAGGCCCAGATACGCAGTATTTT
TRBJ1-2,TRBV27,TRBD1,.,CASSFSGQDGYTF,TGTGCCAGCAGTTTCTCGGGACAGGACGGCTACACCTTC
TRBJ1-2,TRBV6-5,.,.,CASSYSGRGYTF,TGTGCCAGCAGTTACTCGGGTCGCGGCTACACCTTC
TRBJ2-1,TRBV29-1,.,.,CSVDGTGDYEQFF,TGCAGCGTTGACGGGACGGGGGATTATGAGCAGTTCTTC
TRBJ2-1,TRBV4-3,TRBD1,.,CASSRKKLGGFVNEQFF,TGCGCCAGCAGCCGTAAAAAATTAGGGGGCTTTGTCAATGAGCAGTTCTTC
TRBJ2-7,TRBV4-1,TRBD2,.,CASSPGTTVAYEQYF,TGCGCCAGCAGTCCCGGGACTACAGTAGCCTACGAGCAGTACTTC
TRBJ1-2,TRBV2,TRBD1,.,CASSEYRGPYPYTF,TGTGCCAGCAGCGAATACAGGGGGCCATACCCCTACACCTTC
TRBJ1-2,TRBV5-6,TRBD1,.,CASSLPLRPGQRRYGYTF,TGTGCCAGCAGCTTGCCTCTTCGCCCGGGACAGAGAAGATATGGCTACACCTTC
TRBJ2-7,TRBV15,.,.,CATSRGGASYEQYF,TGTGCCACCAGCAGAGGAGGGGCTTCCTACGAGCAGTACTTC
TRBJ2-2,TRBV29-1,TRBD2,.,CSAGTSGNTGELFF,TGCAGCGCAGGGACTAGCGGAAACACCGGGGAGCTGTTTTTT
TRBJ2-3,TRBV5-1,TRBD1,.,CASSLAFTGQGGGDTQYF,TGCGCCAGCAGCTTGGCTTTCACGGGACAGGGAGGAGGAGATACGCAGTATTTT
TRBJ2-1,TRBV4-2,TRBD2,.,CASSQDASGDNEQFF,TGTGCCAGCAGCCAAGACGCTAGCGGAGACAATGAGCAGTTCTTC
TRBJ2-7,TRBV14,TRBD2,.,CASSQEMRTSFSYEQYF,TGTGCCAGCAGCCAAGAAATGCGGACTAGCTTCTCCTACGAGCAGTACTTC
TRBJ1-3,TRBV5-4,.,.,CASSLILSGNTIYF,TGTGCCAGCAGTCTGATCTTATCTGGAAACACCATATATTTT
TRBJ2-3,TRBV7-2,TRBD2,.,CASKSGAGTDTQYF,TGTGCCAGCAAGAGCGGGGCCGGCACAGATACGCAGTATTTT
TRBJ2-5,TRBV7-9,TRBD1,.,CASSFLGQGVETQYF,TGTGCCAGCAGCTTTTTGGGACAGGGGGTTGAGACCCAGTACTTC
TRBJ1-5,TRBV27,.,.,CASSPPWEGSNQPQHF,TGTGCCAGCAGCCCTCCCTGGGAGGGATCAAATCAGCCCCAGCATTTT
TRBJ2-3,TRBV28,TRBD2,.,CASSHYSGRASTDTQYF,TGTGCCAGCAGTCACTATAGCGGGAGGGCGAGCACAGATACGCAGTATTTT
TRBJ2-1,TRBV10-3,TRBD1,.,CAINTGTGQTNEQFF,TGTGCCATCAACACCGGGACAGGGCAGACCAATGAGCAGTTCTTC
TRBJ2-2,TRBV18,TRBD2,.,CASSPGLAPNTGELFF,TGTGCCAGCTCTCCAGGACTAGCCCCGAACACCGGGGAGCTGTTTTTT
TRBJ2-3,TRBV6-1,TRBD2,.,CASSVGLAGGGNTQYF,TGTGCCAGCAGTGTTGGACTAGCGGGAGGGGGAAATACGCAGTATTTT
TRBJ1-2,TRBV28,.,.,CASSLPRAVAGYTF,TGTGCCAGCAGTTTACCCAGGGCGGTAGCTGGCTACACCTTC
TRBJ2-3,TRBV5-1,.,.,CASSLEARFTDTQYF,TGCGCCAGCAGCTTGGAAGCCAGGTTCACAGATACGCAGTATTTT
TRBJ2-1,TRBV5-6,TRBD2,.,CASSIVAGGEDEQFF,TGTGCCAGCAGCATCGTAGCGGGAGGGGAAGATGAGCAGTTCTTC
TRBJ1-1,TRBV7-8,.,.,CASSHDRNTEAFF,TGTGCCAGCAGCCACGACAGAAACACTGAAGCTTTCTTT
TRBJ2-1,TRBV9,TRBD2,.,CASSVDLAGQAGYNEQFF,TGTGCCAGCAGCGTAGATCTAGCGGGTCAGGCAGGGTACAATGAGCAGTTCTTC
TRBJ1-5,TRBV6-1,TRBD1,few,CASSEGTGYSNQPQHF,TGTGCCAGCAGTGAAGGGACAGGGTATAGCAATCAGCCCCAGCATTTT
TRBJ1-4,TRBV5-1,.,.,CASSKDSNEKLFF,TGCGCCAGCAGCAAGGACAGCAATGAAAAACTGTTTTTT
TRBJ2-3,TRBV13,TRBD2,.,CASSLGLIGAGAADTQYF,TGTGCCAGCAGCTTAGGCCTGATTGGAGCGGGAGCCGCAGATACGCAGTATTTT
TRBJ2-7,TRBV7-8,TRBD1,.,CASSPRGQGLYEQYF,TGTGCCAGCAGCCCTCGAGGACAGGGCCTCTACGAGCAGTACTTC
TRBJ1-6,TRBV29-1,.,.,CSVEYGNRNSPLHF,TGCAGCGTTGAGTATGGAAACAGAAATTCACCCCTCCACTTT
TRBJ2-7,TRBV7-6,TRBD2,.,CASSSGTSVYEQYF,TGTGCCAGCAGCTCCGGGACTAGCGTTTACGAGCAGTACTTC
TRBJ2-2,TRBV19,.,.,CASSIRLGGYTGELFF,TGTGCCAGTAGTATACGTTTGGGAGGTTACACCGGGGAGCTGTTTTTT
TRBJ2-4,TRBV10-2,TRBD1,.,CASSEWTGSAKNIQYF,TGCGCCAGCAGTGAATGGACAGGGTCGGCCAAAAACATTCAGTACTTC